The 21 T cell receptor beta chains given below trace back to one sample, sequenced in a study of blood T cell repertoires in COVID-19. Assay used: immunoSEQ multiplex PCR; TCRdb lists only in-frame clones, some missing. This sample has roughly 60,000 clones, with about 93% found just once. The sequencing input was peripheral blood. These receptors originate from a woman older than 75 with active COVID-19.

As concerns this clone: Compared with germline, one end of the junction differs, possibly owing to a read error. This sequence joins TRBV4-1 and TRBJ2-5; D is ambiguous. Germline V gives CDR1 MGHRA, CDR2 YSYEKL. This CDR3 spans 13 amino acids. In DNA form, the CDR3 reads TGCGCCAGCAGCCAAGGTTTCGAAGAGGCCCAGTACTTC. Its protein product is CASSQGFEEAQYF.

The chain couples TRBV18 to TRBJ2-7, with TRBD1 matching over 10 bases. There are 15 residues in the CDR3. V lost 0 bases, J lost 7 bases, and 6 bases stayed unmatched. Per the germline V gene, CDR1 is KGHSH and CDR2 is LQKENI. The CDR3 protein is CASSPPGTGVKEQYF. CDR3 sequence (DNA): TGTGCCAGCTCACCACCGGGGACAGGGGTGAAAGAGCAGTACTTC.

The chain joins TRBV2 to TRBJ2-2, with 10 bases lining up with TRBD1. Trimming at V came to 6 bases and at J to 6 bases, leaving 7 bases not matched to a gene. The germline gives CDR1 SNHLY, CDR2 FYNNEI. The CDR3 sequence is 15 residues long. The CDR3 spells CASRDRDRGSGELFF. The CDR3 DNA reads TGTGCCAGCAGAGACCGGGACAGGGGATCCGGGGAGCTGTTTTTT. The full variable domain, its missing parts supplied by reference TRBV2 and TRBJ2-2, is EPEVTQTPSHQVTQMGQEVILRCVPISNHLYFYWYRQILGQKVEFLVSFYNNEISEKSEIFDDQFSVERPDGSNFTLKIRSTKLEDSAMYFCASRDRDRGSGELFFGEGSRLTVL.

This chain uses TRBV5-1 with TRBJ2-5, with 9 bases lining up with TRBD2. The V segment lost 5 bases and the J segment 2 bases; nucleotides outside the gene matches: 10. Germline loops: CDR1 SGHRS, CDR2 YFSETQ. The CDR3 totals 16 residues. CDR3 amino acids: CASSLARLAGQETQYF. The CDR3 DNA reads TGCGCCAGCAGTCTCGCCCGGCTAGCGGGGCAAGAGACCCAGTACTTC. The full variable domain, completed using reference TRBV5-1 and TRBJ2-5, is KAGVTQTPRYLIKTRGQQVTLSCSPISGHRSVSWYQQTPGQGLQFLFEYFSETQRNKGNFPGRFSGRQFSNSRSEMNVSTLELGDSALYLCASSLARLAGQETQYFGPGTRLLVL.

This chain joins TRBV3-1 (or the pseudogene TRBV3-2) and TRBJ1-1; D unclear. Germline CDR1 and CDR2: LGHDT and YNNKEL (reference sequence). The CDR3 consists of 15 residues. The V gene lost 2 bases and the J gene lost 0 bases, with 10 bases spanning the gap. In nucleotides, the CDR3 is TGTGCCAGCAGCCAATCGGCAGACATGAACACTGAAGCTTTCTTT. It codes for CASSQSADMNTEAFF.

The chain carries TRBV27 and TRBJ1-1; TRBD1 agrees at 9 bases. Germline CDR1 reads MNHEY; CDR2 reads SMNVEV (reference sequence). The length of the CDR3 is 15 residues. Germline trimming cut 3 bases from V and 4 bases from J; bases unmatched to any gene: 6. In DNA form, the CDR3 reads TGTGCCAGCAGTTTCGAGACAGGGGGAGGCACTGAAGCTTTCTTT. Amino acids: CASSFETGGGTEAFF.

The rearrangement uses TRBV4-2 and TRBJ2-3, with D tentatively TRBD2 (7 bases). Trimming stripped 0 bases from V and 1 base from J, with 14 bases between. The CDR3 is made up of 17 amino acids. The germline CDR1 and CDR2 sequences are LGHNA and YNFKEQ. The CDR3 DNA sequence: TGTGCCAGCAGCCAAGATGGTGGCGGGGGCCGCACAGATACGCAGTATTTT. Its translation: CASSQDGGGGRTDTQYF.

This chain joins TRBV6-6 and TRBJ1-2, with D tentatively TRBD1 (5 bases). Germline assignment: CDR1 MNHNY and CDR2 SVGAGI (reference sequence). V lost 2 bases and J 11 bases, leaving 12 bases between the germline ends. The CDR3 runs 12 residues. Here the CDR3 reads CASSYDGQGYTF. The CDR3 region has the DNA TGTGCCAGCAGTTACGACGGTCAGGGTTACACCTTC.

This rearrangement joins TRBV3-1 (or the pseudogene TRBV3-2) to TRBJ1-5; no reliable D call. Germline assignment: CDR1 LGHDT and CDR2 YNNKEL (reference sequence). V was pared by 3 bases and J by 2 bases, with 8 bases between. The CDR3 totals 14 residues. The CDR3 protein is CASSQGSGNQPQHF. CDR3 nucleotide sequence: TGTGCCAGCAGCCAGGGGAGTGGCAATCAGCCCCAGCATTTT.

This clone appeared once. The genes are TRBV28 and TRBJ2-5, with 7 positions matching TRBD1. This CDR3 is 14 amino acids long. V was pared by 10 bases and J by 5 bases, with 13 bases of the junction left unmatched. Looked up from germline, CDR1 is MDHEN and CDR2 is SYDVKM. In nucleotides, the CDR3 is TGTGCCACCCAATCACAGGGGAGTATGGAGACCCAGTACTTC. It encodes CATQSQGSMETQYF.

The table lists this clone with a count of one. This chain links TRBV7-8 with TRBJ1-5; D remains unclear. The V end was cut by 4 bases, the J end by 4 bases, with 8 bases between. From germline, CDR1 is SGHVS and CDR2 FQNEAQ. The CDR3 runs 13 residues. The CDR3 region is CASSWQKNQPQHF. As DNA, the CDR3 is TGTGCCAGCAGCTGGCAGAAGAATCAGCCCCAGCATTTT.

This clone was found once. CDR3 sequence reads: CASSIGGGDTEAFF. In DNA form, the CDR3 reads TGTGCCAGTAGTATCGGCGGGGGGGACACTGAAGCTTTCTTT. The chain is built from TRBV19 and TRBJ1-1, with D maybe TRBD1 (5 bases). The V gene lost 3 bases and the J gene lost 3 bases, with 11 bases spanning the gap. The CDR3 extends over 14 amino acids. Per germline, CDR1 LNHDA and CDR2 SQIVND (reference sequence). Full variable domain (remainder filled in from reference TRBV19 and TRBJ1-1): DGGITQSPKYLFRKEGQNVTLSCEQNLNHDAMYWYRQDPGQGLRLIYYSQIVNDFQKGDIAEGYSVSREKKESFPLTVTSAQKNPTAFYLCASSIGGGDTEAFFGQGTRLTVV.

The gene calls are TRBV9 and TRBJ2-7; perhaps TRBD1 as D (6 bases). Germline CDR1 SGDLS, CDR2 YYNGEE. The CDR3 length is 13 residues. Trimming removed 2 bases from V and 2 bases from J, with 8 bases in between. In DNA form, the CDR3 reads TGTGCCAGCAGCGTTCCAGGGGCCTACGAGCAGTACGTC. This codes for CASSVPGAYEQYV.

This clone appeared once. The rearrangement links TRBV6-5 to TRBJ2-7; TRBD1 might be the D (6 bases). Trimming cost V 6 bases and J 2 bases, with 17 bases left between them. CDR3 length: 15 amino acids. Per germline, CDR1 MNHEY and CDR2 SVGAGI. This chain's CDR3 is CASRTSRRGPYEQYF. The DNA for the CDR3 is TGTGCCAGCAGGACCAGCCGCAGGGGCCCCTACGAGCAGTACTTC.

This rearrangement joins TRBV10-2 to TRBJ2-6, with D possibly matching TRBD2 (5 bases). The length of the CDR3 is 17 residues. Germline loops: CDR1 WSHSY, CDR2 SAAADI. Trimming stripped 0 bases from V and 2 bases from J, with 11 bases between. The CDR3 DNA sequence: TGCGCCAGCAGTGAGTCGAAACTACTAGCTGGGGCCAACGTCCTGACTTTC. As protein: CASSESKLLAGANVLTF.

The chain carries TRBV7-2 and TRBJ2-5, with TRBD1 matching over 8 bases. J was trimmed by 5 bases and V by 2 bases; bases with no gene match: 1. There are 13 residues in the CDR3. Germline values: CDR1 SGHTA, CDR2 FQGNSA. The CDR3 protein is CASSLQGAETQYF. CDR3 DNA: TGTGCCAGCAGCTTACAGGGGGCTGAGACCCAGTACTTC.

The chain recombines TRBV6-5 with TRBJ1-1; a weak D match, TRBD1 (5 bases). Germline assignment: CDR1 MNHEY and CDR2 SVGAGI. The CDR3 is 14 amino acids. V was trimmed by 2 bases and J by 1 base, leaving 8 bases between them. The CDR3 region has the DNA TGTGCCAGCAGTTACAGGGGAGGGAACACTGAAGCTTTCTTT. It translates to CASSYRGGNTEAFF.

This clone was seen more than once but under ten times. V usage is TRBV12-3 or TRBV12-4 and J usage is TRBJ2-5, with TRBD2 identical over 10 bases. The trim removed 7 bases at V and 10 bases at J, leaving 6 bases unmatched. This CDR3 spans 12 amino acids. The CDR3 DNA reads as TGTGCCAGCACTAGCGGGGGCCCTGTCCAGTACTTC. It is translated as CASTSGGPVQYF.

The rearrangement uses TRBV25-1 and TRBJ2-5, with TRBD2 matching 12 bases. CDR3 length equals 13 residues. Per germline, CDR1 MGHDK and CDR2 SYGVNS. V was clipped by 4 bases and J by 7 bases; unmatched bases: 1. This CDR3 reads CASSAGLAGTQYF. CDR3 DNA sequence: TGTGCCAGCAGTGCGGGACTAGCGGGGACCCAGTACTTC.

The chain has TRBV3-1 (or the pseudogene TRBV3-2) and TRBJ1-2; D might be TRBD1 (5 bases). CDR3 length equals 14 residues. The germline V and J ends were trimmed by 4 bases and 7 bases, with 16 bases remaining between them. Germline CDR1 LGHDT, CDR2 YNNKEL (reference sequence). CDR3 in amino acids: CASSLSGRGGGYTF. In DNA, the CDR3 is TGTGCCAGCAGCCTCTCCGGGAGGGGCGGTGGCTACACCTTC.

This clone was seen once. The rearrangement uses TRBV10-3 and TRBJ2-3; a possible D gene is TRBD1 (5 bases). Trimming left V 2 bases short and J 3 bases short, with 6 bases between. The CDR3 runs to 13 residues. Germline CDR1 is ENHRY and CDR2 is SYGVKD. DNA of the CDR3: TGTGCCATCAGTGAGGGGGCGACAGATACGCAGTATTTT. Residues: CAISEGATDTQYF.